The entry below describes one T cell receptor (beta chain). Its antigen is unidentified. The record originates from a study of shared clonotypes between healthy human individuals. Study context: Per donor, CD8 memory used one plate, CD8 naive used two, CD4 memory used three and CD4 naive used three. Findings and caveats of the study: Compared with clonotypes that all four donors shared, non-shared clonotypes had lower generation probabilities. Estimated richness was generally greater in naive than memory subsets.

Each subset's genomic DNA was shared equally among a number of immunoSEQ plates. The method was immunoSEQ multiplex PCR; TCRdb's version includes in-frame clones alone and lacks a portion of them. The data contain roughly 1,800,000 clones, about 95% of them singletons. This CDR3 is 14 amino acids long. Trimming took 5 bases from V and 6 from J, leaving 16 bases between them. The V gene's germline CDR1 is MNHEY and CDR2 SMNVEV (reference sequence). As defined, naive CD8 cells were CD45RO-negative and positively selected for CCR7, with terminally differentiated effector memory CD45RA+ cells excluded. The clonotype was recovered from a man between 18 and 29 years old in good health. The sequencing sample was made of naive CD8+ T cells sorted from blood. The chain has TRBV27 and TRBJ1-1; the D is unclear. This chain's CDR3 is CASSPRVRGAEAFF. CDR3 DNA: TGTGCCAGCAGTCCAAGGGTACGCGGCGCTGAAGCTTTCTTT.